Listed below are T cell receptor beta chains from one sample, sequenced in a study of human T cells and chemical hapten exposure. One entry per CDR3 protein, called by TCRdb with MiXCR from the RACE reads. The sample has approximately 80,000 distinct CDR3 sequences, about 11% seen once. The sequencing used whole blood, collected in connection with sensitization to the hapten diphenylcyclopropenone (DPC). These receptors all come from a woman between 45 and 65 years old with alopecia areata. Some clones in this sample may be carry-over from other donors' samples. Each CDR3 is given with its conserved first and last residue. Fields, in order: J gene, V gene, D gene, clone size, CDR3 protein, CDR3 DNA. D genes are given only for firm matches. The size entry is marked missing in some rows and otherwise reads once, few, many or a size class.

j_call: TRBJ2-3; v_call: TRBV9; d_call: -; clone_size: many; cdr3_aa: CASSADLGQLSTDTQYF; cdr3_nt: TGTGCCAGCAGCGCCGACCTCGGACAGCTTAGCACAGATACGCAGTATTTT
j_call: TRBJ2-5; v_call: TRBV7-7; d_call: TRBD1; clone_size: -; cdr3_aa: CASSSTGSQETRYF; cdr3_nt: TGTGCTAGCAGCTCGACAGGGTCCCAAGAGACCCGGTACTTC
j_call: TRBJ2-3; v_call: TRBV28; d_call: -; clone_size: many; cdr3_aa: CASSSDTQYF; cdr3_nt: TGTGCCAGCAGTTCCGATACGCAGTATTTT
j_call: TRBJ1-6; v_call: TRBV18; d_call: -; clone_size: many; cdr3_aa: CASSATGRSDSSYNSPLHF; cdr3_nt: TGTGCCAGCTCAGCTACGGGACGTAGCGATAGCTCCTATAATTCACCCCTCCACTTT
j_call: TRBJ2-1; v_call: TRBV7-2; d_call: TRBD1; clone_size: many; cdr3_aa: CASSGRTGPYNEQFF; cdr3_nt: TGTGCCAGCAGCGGAAGGACAGGCCCCTACAATGAGCAGTTCTTC
j_call: TRBJ2-6; v_call: TRBV21-1; d_call: -; clone_size: -; cdr3_aa: CASSKGKGSCSGANVLTF; cdr3_nt: TGTGCCAGCAGCAAAGGTAAAGGCTCCTGCTCTGGGGCCAACGTCCTGACTTTC
j_call: TRBJ2-1; v_call: TRBV7-9; d_call: TRBD2; clone_size: -; cdr3_aa: CASSLVPQGGNEQFF; cdr3_nt: TGTGCCAGCAGCTTAGTGCCCCAGGGAGGGAATGAGCAGTTCTTC
j_call: TRBJ2-3; v_call: TRBV6-1; d_call: TRBD2; clone_size: -; cdr3_aa: CASSEGLAGGTDTQYF; cdr3_nt: TGTGCCAGCAGTGAAGGTCTAGCGGGGGGCACAGATACGCAGTATTTT
j_call: TRBJ2-2; v_call: TRBV4-3; d_call: TRBD1; clone_size: many; cdr3_aa: CASSQAGQGAAGELFF; cdr3_nt: TGCGCCAGCAGCCAAGCCGGACAGGGGGCGGCAGGGGAGCTGTTTTTT
j_call: TRBJ2-2; v_call: TRBV12-3/TRBV12-4; d_call: TRBD1; clone_size: many; cdr3_aa: CASSNGQGMAGELFF; cdr3_nt: TGTGCCAGCAGTAACGGACAGGGAATGGCCGGGGAGCTGTTTTTT
j_call: TRBJ2-3; v_call: TRBV6-1; d_call: -; clone_size: many; cdr3_aa: CASSEGGSPDTQYF; cdr3_nt: TGTGCCAGCAGTGAAGGTGGCAGCCCAGATACGCAGTATTTT
j_call: TRBJ1-1; v_call: TRBV28; d_call: TRBD1; clone_size: few; cdr3_aa: CASRGDRGKNTEAFF; cdr3_nt: TGTGCCAGCAGGGGGGACAGGGGGAAGAACACTGAAGCTTTCTTT
j_call: TRBJ2-7; v_call: TRBV2; d_call: -; clone_size: few; cdr3_aa: CASSVRPSYEQYF; cdr3_nt: TGTGCCAGCAGTGTCCGACCCTCCTACGAGCAGTACTTC
j_call: TRBJ2-3; v_call: TRBV4-1; d_call: TRBD2; clone_size: many; cdr3_aa: CASSQIAGGPTDTQYF; cdr3_nt: TGCGCCAGCAGCCAGATAGCGGGGGGGCCAACAGATACGCAGTATTTT
j_call: TRBJ1-6; v_call: TRBV13; d_call: -; clone_size: -; cdr3_aa: CASSLVGRHNSPLHF; cdr3_nt: TGTGCCAGCAGCTTAGTAGGGAGGCATAATTCACCCCTCCACTTT
j_call: TRBJ2-2; v_call: TRBV9; d_call: TRBD2; clone_size: few; cdr3_aa: CASSVVYLGGSGGTGELFF; cdr3_nt: TGTGCCAGCAGCGTAGTTTATTTGGGCGGGAGCGGAGGCACCGGGGAGCTGTTTTTT
j_call: TRBJ2-7; v_call: TRBV7-6; d_call: TRBD2; clone_size: few; cdr3_aa: CASSLSGAYEQYF; cdr3_nt: TGTGCCAGCAGCTTAAGCGGGGCCTACGAGCAGTACTTC
j_call: TRBJ2-1; v_call: TRBV30; d_call: TRBD2; clone_size: many; cdr3_aa: CAWSVRVAGNKREQFF; cdr3_nt: TGTGCCTGGAGTGTACGGGTAGCGGGCAATAAGAGGGAGCAGTTCTTC
j_call: TRBJ1-1; v_call: TRBV5-5; d_call: -; clone_size: -; cdr3_aa: CASSLADGLGTEAFF; cdr3_nt: TGTGCCAGCAGCTTGGCCGACGGGCTAGGGACTGAAGCTTTCTTT
j_call: TRBJ2-5; v_call: TRBV10-3; d_call: -; clone_size: many; cdr3_aa: CAISEGGRGETQYF; cdr3_nt: TGTGCCATCAGTGAGGGTGGCAGGGGAGAGACCCAGTACTTC
j_call: TRBJ1-1; v_call: TRBV6-2/TRBV6-3; d_call: -; clone_size: many; cdr3_aa: CASSSGQQLNTEAFF; cdr3_nt: TGTGCCAGCAGTTCCGGACAGCAGCTGAACACTGAAGCTTTCTTT
j_call: TRBJ1-1; v_call: TRBV5-1; d_call: TRBD1; clone_size: many; cdr3_aa: CASSLQGPWYSEAFF; cdr3_nt: TGCGCCAGCAGCTTACAGGGGCCCTGGTACTCAGAAGCTTTCTTT
j_call: TRBJ2-5; v_call: TRBV7-9; d_call: TRBD2; clone_size: many; cdr3_aa: CASSAGTSGARQETQYF; cdr3_nt: TGTGCCAGCAGCGCTGGGACTAGCGGGGCCCGCCAAGAGACCCAGTACTTC
j_call: TRBJ1-1; v_call: TRBV29-1; d_call: TRBD1; clone_size: many; cdr3_aa: CSVEDLTGRNTEAFF; cdr3_nt: TGCAGCGTTGAAGATCTGACAGGGAGGAACACTGAAGCTTTCTTT
j_call: TRBJ2-1; v_call: TRBV7-8; d_call: TRBD2; clone_size: many; cdr3_aa: CASSLNSGRALNEQFF; cdr3_nt: TGTGCCAGCAGCCTAAATAGCGGGAGGGCCCTCAATGAGCAGTTCTTC
j_call: TRBJ2-2; v_call: TRBV18; d_call: -; clone_size: few; cdr3_aa: CASSPGQSTGELFF; cdr3_nt: TGTGCCAGCTCACCCGGACAGAGCACCGGGGAGCTGTTTTTT
j_call: TRBJ2-7; v_call: TRBV20-1; d_call: -; clone_size: -; cdr3_aa: CSASRGLDEQYF; cdr3_nt: TGCAGTGCTAGTAGGGGGTTGGACGAGCAGTACTTC
j_call: TRBJ2-3; v_call: TRBV27; d_call: TRBD1; clone_size: few; cdr3_aa: CASRRTGSDTQYF; cdr3_nt: TGTGCCAGCAGACGGACAGGTTCAGATACGCAGTATTTT
j_call: TRBJ1-6; v_call: TRBV7-2; d_call: -; clone_size: -; cdr3_aa: CASSLIGSLPGSPLHF; cdr3_nt: TGTGCCAGCAGCTTAATCGGCAGCCTACCAGGTTCACCCCTCCACTTT
j_call: TRBJ1-4; v_call: TRBV30; d_call: -; clone_size: few; cdr3_aa: CAWSRGLEEKLFF; cdr3_nt: TGTGCCTGGAGTCGAGGGTTGGAAGAAAAACTGTTTTTT
j_call: TRBJ2-3; v_call: TRBV7-2; d_call: TRBD2; clone_size: -; cdr3_aa: CASSSQAGGPTDTQYF; cdr3_nt: TGTGCCAGCAGCTCCCAGGCGGGGGGGCCGACAGATACGCAGTATTTT
j_call: TRBJ2-7; v_call: TRBV25-1; d_call: TRBD1; clone_size: few; cdr3_aa: CASWGQEAYEQYF; cdr3_nt: TGTGCCAGCTGGGGACAGGAAGCCTACGAGCAGTACTTC
j_call: TRBJ2-1; v_call: TRBV7-3; d_call: TRBD2; clone_size: many; cdr3_aa: CASSSWRGSGRVNEQFF; cdr3_nt: TGTGCCAGCAGCTCATGGCGGGGTAGCGGGAGGGTAAATGAGCAGTTCTTC
j_call: TRBJ2-5; v_call: TRBV2; d_call: TRBD1; clone_size: -; cdr3_aa: CASSRQGITQETQYF; cdr3_nt: TGTGCCAGCAGTCGACAGGGAATAACCCAAGAGACCCAGTACTTC
j_call: TRBJ2-5; v_call: TRBV7-2; d_call: TRBD1; clone_size: -; cdr3_aa: CASSSDRAGETQYF; cdr3_nt: TGTGCCAGCAGCTCCGACAGGGCGGGAGAGACCCAGTACTTC
j_call: TRBJ1-2; v_call: TRBV7-9; d_call: -; clone_size: many; cdr3_aa: CASSSTNSGYTF; cdr3_nt: TGTGCCAGCAGCTCAACCAACTCAGGCTACACCTTC
j_call: TRBJ1-6; v_call: TRBV2; d_call: -; clone_size: -; cdr3_aa: CASSEDSLINSPLHF; cdr3_nt: TGTGCCAGCAGTGAAGACTCGCTGATTAATTCACCCCTCCACTTT